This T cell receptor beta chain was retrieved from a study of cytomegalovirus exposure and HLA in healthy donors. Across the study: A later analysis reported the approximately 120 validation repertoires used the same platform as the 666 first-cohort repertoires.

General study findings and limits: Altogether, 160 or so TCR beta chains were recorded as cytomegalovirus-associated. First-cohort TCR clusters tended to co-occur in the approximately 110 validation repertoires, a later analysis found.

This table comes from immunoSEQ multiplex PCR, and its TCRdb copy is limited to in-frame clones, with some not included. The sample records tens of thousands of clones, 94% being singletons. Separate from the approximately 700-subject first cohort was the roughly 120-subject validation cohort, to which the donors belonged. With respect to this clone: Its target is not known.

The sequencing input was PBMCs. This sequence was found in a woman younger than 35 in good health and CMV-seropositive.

The CDR3 here is CAWTPRANYGYTF. The CDR3, as DNA: TGTGCCTGGACTCCCCGGGCTAACTATGGCTACACCTTC. The chain has TRBV30 and TRBJ1-2; D gene uncertain. The CDR3 totals 13 residues. CDR1 is GTSNPN and CDR2 is SVGIG in the germline V gene (reference sequence). V lost 4 bases and J lost 0, with 9 bases in between.